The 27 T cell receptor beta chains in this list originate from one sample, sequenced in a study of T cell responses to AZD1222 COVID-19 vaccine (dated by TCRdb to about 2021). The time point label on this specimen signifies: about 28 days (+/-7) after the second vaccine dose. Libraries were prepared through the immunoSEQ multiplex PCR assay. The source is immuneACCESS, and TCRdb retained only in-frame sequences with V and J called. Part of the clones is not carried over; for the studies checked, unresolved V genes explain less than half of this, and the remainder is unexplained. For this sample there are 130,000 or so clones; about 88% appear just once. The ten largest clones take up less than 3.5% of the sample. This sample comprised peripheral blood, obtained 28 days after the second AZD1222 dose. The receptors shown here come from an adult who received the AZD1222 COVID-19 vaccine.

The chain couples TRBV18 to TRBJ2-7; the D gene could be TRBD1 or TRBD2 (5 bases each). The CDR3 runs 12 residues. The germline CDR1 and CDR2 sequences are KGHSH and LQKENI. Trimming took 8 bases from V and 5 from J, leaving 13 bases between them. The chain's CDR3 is CASAARDHEQYF. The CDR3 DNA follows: TGTGCCAGCGCCGCGAGGGACCACGAGCAGTACTTC. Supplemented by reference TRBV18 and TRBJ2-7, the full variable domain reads NAGVMQNPRHLVRRRGQEARLRCSPMKGHSHVYWYRQLPEEGLKFMVYLQKENIIDESGMPKERFSAEFPKEGPSILRIQQVVRGDSAAYFCASAARDHEQYFGPGTRLTVT.

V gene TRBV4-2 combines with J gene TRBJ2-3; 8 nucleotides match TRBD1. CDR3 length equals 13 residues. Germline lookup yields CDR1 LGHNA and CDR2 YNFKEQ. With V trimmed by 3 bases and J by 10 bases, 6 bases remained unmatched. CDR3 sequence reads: CASSHQGAVAQYF. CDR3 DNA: TGTGCCAGCAGCCACCAGGGGGCAGTGGCGCAGTATTTT.

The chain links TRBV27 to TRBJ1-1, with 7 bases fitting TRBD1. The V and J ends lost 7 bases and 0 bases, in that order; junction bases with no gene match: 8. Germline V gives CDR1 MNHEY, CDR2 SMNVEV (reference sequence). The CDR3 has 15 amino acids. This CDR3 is CASTLRQGMNTEAFF. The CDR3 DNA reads TGTGCCAGCACCCTCCGACAGGGAATGAACACTGAAGCTTTCTTT.

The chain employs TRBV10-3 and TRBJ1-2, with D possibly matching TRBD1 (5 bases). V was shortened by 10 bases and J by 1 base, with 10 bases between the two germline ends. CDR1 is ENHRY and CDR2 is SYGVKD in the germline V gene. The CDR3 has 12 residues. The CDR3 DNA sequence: TGTGCCAGCGGGGCTGATAACTATGGCTACACCTTC. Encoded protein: CASGADNYGYTF.

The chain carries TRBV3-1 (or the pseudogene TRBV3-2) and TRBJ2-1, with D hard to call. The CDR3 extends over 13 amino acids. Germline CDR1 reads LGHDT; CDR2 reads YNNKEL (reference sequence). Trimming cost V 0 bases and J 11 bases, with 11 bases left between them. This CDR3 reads CASSQDFTAKQFF. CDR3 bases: TGTGCCAGCAGCCAAGATTTCACAGCCAAGCAGTTCTTC.

CDR3 bases: TGTGCCAGCAGCGTATCACCCCTAAGCGACGAGCAGTACTTC. Amino acid sequence: CASSVSPLSDEQYF. V is TRBV9 and J is TRBJ2-7; D gene unclear. Germline V lookup: CDR1 SGDLS, CDR2 YYNGEE. V was cut by 1 base and J by 5 bases, with 13 bases left in between. The CDR3 has 14 residues.

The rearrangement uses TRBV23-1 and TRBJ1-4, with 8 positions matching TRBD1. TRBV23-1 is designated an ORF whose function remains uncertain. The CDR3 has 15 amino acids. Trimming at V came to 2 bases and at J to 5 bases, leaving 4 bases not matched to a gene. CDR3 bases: TGCGCCAGCAGTCAACCAGACAGGGGAAATGAAAAACTGTTTTTT. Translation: CASSQPDRGNEKLFF.

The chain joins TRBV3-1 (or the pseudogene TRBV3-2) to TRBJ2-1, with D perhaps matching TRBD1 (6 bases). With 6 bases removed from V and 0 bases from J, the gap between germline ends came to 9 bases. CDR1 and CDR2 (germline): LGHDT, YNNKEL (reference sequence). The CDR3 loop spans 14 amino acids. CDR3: CASRLGGSYNEQFF. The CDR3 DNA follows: TGTGCCAGCAGATTAGGGGGCTCCTACAATGAGCAGTTCTTC.

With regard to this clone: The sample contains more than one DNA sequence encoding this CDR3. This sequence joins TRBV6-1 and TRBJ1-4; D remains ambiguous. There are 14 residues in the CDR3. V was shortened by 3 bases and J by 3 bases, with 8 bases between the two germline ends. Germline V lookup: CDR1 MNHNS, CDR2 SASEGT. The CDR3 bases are TGTGCCAGCAGTGACCGACGGTCTAATGAAAAACTGTTTTTT. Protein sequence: CASSDRRSNEKLFF.

The CDR3: CASSTLQGLSSYEQYF. CDR3 nucleotide sequence: TGTGCCAGTAGCACCCTTCAGGGTCTGAGCTCCTACGAGCAGTACTTC. The chain couples TRBV19 to TRBJ2-7, with D tentatively TRBD1 (5 bases). From germline, CDR1 is LNHDA and CDR2 SQIVND (reference sequence). V lost 6 bases, J lost 0 bases, and 18 bases lay in between. The CDR3 spans 16 residues.

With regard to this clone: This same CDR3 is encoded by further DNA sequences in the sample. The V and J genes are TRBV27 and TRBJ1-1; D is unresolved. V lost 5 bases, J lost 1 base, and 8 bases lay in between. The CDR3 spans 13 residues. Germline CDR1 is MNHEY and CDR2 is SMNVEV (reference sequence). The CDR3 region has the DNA TGTGCCAGCAGTCTCGTAGAGAACACTGAAGCTTTCTTT. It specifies CASSLVENTEAFF.

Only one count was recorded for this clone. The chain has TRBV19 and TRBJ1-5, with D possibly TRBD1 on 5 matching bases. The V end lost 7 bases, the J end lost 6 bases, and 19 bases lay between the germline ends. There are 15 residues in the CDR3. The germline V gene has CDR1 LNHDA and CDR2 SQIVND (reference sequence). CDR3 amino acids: CASNDQPGLVQPQHF. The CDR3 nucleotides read TGTGCCAGTAACGACCAACCGGGGCTGGTTCAGCCCCAGCATTTT.

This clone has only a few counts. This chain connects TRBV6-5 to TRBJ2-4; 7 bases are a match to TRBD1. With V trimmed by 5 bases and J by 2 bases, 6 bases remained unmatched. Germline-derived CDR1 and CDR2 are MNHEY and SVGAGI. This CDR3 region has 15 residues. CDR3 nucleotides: TGTGCCAGCAGTACGAGACAGGGCACCAAAAACATTCAGTACTTC. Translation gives CASSTRQGTKNIQYF.

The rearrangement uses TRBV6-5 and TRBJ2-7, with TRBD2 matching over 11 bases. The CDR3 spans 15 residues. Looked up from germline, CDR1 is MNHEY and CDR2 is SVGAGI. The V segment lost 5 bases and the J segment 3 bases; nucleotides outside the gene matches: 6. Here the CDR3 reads CASSKGLAAYYEQYF. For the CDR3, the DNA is TGTGCCAGCAGTAAGGGACTAGCGGCATACTACGAGCAGTACTTC.

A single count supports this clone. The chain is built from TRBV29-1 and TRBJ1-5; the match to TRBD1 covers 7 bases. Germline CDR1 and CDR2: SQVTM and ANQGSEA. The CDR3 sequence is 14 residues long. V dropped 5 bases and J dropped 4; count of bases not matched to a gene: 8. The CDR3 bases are TGCAGCGTTCAAGTGGCAGGGGGGAATCAGCCCCAGCATTTT. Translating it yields CSVQVAGGNQPQHF.

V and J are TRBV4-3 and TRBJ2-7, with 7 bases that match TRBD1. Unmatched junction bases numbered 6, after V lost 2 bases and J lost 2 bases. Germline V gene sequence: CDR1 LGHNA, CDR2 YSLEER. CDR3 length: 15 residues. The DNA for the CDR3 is TGCGCCAGCAGCCAACTCGGGACAGACACCTACGAGCAGTACTTC. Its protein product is CASSQLGTDTYEQYF.

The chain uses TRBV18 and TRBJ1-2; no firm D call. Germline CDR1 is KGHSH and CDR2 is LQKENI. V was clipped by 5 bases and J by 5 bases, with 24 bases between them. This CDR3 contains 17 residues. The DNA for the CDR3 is TGTGCCAGCTCAAACCTCCCCACCCCGAGTTTAGGATATGGCTACACCTTC. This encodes CASSNLPTPSLGYGYTF.

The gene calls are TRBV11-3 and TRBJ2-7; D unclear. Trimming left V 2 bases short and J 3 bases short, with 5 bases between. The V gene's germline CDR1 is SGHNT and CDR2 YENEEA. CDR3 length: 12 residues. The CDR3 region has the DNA TGTGCCAGCAGCTTACAAGACTACGAGCAGTACTTC. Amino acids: CASSLQDYEQYF.

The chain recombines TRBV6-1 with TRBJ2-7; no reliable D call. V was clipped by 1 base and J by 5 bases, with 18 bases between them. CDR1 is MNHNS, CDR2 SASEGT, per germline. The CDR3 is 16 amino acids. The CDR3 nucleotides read TGTGCCAGCAGTGAAGGAACCTTAAAGGATGGCAACGAGCAGTACTTC. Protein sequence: CASSEGTLKDGNEQYF.

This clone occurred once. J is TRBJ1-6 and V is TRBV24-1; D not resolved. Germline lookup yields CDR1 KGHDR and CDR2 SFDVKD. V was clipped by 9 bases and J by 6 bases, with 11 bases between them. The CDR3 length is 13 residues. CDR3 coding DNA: TGTGCCACCCCGCTAGAAGGTAATTCACCCCTCCACTTT. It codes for CATPLEGNSPLHF.

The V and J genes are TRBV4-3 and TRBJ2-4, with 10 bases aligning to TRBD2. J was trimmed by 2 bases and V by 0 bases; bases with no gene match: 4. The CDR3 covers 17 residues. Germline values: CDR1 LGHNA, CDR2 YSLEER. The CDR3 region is CASSQDRAGGTKNIQYF. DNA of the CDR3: TGCGCCAGCAGCCAAGATCGAGCGGGGGGGACCAAAAACATTCAGTACTTC.

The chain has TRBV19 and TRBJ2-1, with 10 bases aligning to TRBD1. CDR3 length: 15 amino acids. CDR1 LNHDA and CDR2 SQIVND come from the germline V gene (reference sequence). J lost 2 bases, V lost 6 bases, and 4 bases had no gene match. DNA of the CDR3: TGTGCCAGTAGGACGGACAGGGGGACCTACAATGAGCAGTTCTTC. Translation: CASRTDRGTYNEQFF.

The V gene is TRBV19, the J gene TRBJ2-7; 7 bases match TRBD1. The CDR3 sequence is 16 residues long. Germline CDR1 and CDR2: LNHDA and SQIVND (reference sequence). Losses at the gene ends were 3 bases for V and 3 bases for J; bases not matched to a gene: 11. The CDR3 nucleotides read TGTGCCAGTAGTATTTCACCCGGGACAGACTACTACGAGCAGTACTTC. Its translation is CASSISPGTDYYEQYF.

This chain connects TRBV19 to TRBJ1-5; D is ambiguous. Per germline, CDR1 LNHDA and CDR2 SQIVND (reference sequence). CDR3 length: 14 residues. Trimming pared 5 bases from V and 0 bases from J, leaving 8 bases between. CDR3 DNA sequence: TGTGCCAGTAGTTTCGGTTATAGCAATCAGCCCCAGCATTTT. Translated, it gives CASSFGYSNQPQHF.

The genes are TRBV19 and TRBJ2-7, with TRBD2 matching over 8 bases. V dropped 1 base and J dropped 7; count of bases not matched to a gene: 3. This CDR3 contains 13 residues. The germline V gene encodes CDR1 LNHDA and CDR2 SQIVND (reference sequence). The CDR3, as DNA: TGTGCCAGTAGTATAGCGGGGGGGATGGAGCAGTACTTC. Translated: CASSIAGGMEQYF.

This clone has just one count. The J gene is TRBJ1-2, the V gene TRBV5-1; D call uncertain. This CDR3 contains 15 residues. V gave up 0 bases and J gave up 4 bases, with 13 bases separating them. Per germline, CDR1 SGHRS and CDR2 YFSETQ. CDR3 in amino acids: CASSLDWAVSYGYTF. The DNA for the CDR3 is TGCGCCAGCAGCTTGGACTGGGCGGTGAGCTATGGCTACACCTTC. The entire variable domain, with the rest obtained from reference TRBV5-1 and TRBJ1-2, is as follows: KAGVTQTPRYLIKTRGQQVTLSCSPISGHRSVSWYQQTPGQGLQFLFEYFSETQRNKGNFPGRFSGRQFSNSRSEMNVSTLELGDSALYLCASSLDWAVSYGYTFGSGTRLTVV.

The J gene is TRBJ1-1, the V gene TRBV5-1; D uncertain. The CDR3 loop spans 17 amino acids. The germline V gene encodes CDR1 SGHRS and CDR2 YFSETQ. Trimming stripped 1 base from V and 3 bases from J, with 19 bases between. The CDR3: CASSLFWLGQADTEAFF. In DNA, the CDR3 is TGCGCCAGCAGCTTGTTTTGGTTGGGCCAGGCGGACACTGAAGCTTTCTTT.